The 30 T cell receptor beta chains in this list originate from one sample, sequenced in a study of T cell changes during pregnancy in multiple sclerosis. Some clones are missing from TCRdb's copy, which holds only in-frame ones; the method was immunoSEQ multiplex PCR. The sample yields around 25,000 clones, around nine tenths seen once. The starting material was CD8+ T cells from peripheral blood mononuclear cells, obtained in the third trimester of pregnancy. The source is a female donor in good health, enrolled as a control in a pregnancy study.

The CDR3 loop is CASSLVVSGNTIYF. The DNA for the CDR3 is TGTGCCAGCAGCCTCGTAGTCTCTGGAAACACCATATATTTT. The chain carries TRBV28 and TRBJ1-3, with D unresolved. The CDR3 is made up of 14 amino acids. Between the trimmed V and J ends, which lost 6 bases and 0 bases, there was a span of 9 bases. Germline CDR1 reads MDHEN; CDR2 reads SYDVKM.

The chain joins TRBV6-4 to TRBJ2-3, with a tentative D call TRBD2 (5 bases). CDR1 is MRHNA and CDR2 is SNTAGT in the germline V gene. Trimming removed 5 bases from V and 0 bases from J, with 12 bases in between. The CDR3 totals 15 residues. CDR3 bases: TGTGCCAGCAGTTTCCTTGCGGGTAGCACAGATACGCAGTATTTT. Its protein is CASSFLAGSTDTQYF.

V gene TRBV7-2 combines with J gene TRBJ1-1; D is ambiguous. Between the trimmed V and J ends, which lost 0 bases and 10 bases, there was a span of 15 bases. The CDR3 is made up of 14 amino acids. CDR1 is SGHTA and CDR2 is FQGNSA in the germline V gene. DNA for the CDR3: TGTGCCAGCAGCTTAGCGTCGAGGGAGGAAAGAGCTTTCTTT. Translated: CASSLASREERAFF. Full variable domain (rest looked up from reference TRBV7-2 and TRBJ1-1): GAGVSQSPSNKVTEKGKDVELRCDPISGHTALYWYRQSLGQGLEFLIYFQGNSAPDKSGLPSDRFSAERTGGSVSTLTIQRTQQEDSAVYLCASSLASREERAFFGQGTRLTVV.

The chain carries TRBV4-1 and TRBJ2-3, with 9 bases fitting TRBD2. CDR1 is MGHRA, CDR2 YSYEKL, per germline. The CDR3 covers 17 residues. V lost 3 bases to trimming and J lost 2 bases; unmatched junction nucleotides: 9. DNA for the CDR3: TGCGCCAGCAGCCAGATAAGACTAGCGGAACACACAGATACGCAGTATTTT. This encodes CASSQIRLAEHTDTQYF.

The gene calls are TRBV11-1 and TRBJ1-2; D remains ambiguous. V shed 11 bases and J shed 0 bases, with 16 bases lying between them. This CDR3 spans 14 amino acids. Germline V gene lookup returns CDR1 SGHAT and CDR2 FQDESV (reference sequence). The CDR3 protein is CASSPGIANYGYTF. The CDR3, as DNA: TGTGCCTCAAGTCCCGGGATAGCTAACTATGGCTACACCTTC.

The chain joins TRBV4-1 to TRBJ1-5; TRBD1 matches at 10 bases. The CDR3 covers 14 residues. CDR1 and CDR2 from the germline V gene are MGHRA and YSYEKL. Unmatched junction bases numbered 4, after V lost 4 bases and J lost 7 bases. The CDR3 sequence is CASSPTGGGQPQHF. DNA for the CDR3: TGCGCCAGCAGCCCGACAGGGGGCGGCCAGCCCCAGCATTTT.

The chain joins TRBV5-1 to TRBJ2-4; tentative D call: TRBD2 (5 bases). This CDR3 region has 15 residues. The V end lost 5 bases, the J end lost 7 bases, and 19 bases lay between the germline ends. Germline V gives CDR1 SGHRS, CDR2 YFSETQ. The CDR3 sequence is CASREDGKRRNIQYF. The DNA for the CDR3 is TGCGCCAGCAGGGAGGACGGCAAACGGCGGAACATTCAGTACTTC.

This clone is labeled as medium-sized. The V gene is TRBV2, the J gene TRBJ1-5; 7 nucleotides align to TRBD1. CDR3 length equals 15 residues. CDR1 is SNHLY and CDR2 is FYNNEI in the germline V gene. J gave up 1 base and V 6 bases, and 6 bases lay outside the gene matches. The CDR3 sequence: CASSLGTVSNQPQHF. The CDR3, as DNA: TGTGCCAGCAGCTTAGGGACAGTGAGCAATCAGCCCCAGCATTTT.

The chain is built from TRBV2 and TRBJ1-6, with D maybe TRBD1 (5 bases). V was shortened by 8 bases and J by 8 bases, with 7 bases between the two germline ends. The CDR3 is 11 amino acids. Germline assignment: CDR1 SNHLY and CDR2 FYNNEI. CDR3 in amino acids: CASRGYSPLHF. The CDR3 DNA follows: TGTGCCAGCCGGGGGTATTCACCCCTCCACTTT.

J is TRBJ2-3 and V is TRBV6-5, with D possibly TRBD2 on 5 matching bases. CDR1 is MNHEY, CDR2 SVGAGI, per germline. CDR3 length equals 15 residues. V was clipped by 6 bases and J by 0 bases, with 13 bases between them. Here the CDR3 DNA reads TGTGCCAGCAGCCCGATAGCGTTGAGCACAGATACGCAGTATTTT. It is translated as CASSPIALSTDTQYF.

The V gene is TRBV12-2, the J gene TRBJ1-5; the table's D call, TRBD1, was not checked against the DNA. TRBV12-2 is a listed pseudogene. The CDR3 consists of 13 residues. The CDR3 DNA reads TGTGCAAGTCGCGTAACAGGGTATCAGCCCCAGCATTTT. This sequence encodes CASRVTGYQPQHF.

The CDR3 nucleotides read TGTGCCAGCAGCTTAACAGCGGGGGTTCAGAATGAGCAGTTCTTC. Translated: CASSLTAGVQNEQFF. This chain connects TRBV13 to TRBJ2-1; the match to TRBD2 covers 8 bases. The CDR3 covers 15 residues. V shed 2 bases, J shed 7 bases, and the junction held 7 bases outside the gene matches. CDR1 is PRHDT and CDR2 is FYEKMQ in the germline V gene (reference sequence).

This clone has a single count. CDR3 in amino acids: CASSWNRDLVTPQHF. The DNA for the CDR3 is TGTGCCAGCAGCTGGAACAGGGATCTGGTCACGCCCCAGCATTTT. The chain has TRBV5-6 and TRBJ1-5, with D possibly TRBD1 on 6 matching bases. The CDR3 has 15 residues. Germline-derived CDR1 and CDR2 are SGHDT and YYEEEE. V lost 3 bases, J lost 9 bases, and 19 bases lay in between.

The genes are TRBV5-4 and TRBJ2-1; 8 bases line up with TRBD2. Unmatched junction bases numbered 5, after V lost 6 bases and J lost 6 bases. CDR1 SGHNT and CDR2 YYREEE come from the germline V gene (reference sequence). This CDR3 has 13 amino acids. In nucleotides, the CDR3 is TGTGCCAGCAATAAGCGGGAGTCCAATGAGCAGTTCTTC. This gives the protein CASNKRESNEQFF.

The chain combines TRBV7-9 with TRBJ1-1, with 7 positions matching TRBD1. The CDR3 runs to 14 residues. Unmatched junction bases numbered 11, after V lost 6 bases and J lost 7 bases. Per the germline V gene, CDR1 is SEHNR and CDR2 is FQNEAQ (reference sequence). The DNA for the CDR3 is TGTGCCAGCAGTGATCAAACAGGGGACCTTGAAGCTTTCTTT. This encodes CASSDQTGDLEAFF.

The chain links TRBV13 to TRBJ1-5, with TRBD1 matching 9 bases. This CDR3 is 14 amino acids long. Germline V gives CDR1 PRHDT, CDR2 FYEKMQ (reference sequence). Trimming cost V 5 bases and J 7 bases; bases outside gene matches: 6. For the CDR3, the DNA is TGTGCCAGCAGCCACGGGACAGGGAGGCAGCCCCAGCATTTT. Translating it yields CASSHGTGRQPQHF.

The V and J genes are TRBV27 and TRBJ2-7; 9 positions match TRBD1. The germline CDR1 and CDR2 sequences are MNHEY and SMNVEV (reference sequence). V trimming: 7 bases; J trimming: 6 bases; junction bases outside the gene matches: 4. The CDR3 extends over 12 amino acids. The CDR3 DNA sequence: TGTGCCAGCACCGGACAGGGGTTCGAGCAGTACTTC. It codes for CASTGQGFEQYF.

The genes are TRBV9 and TRBJ1-2; D is perhaps TRBD1 (6 bases). CDR1 is SGDLS and CDR2 is YYNGEE in the germline V gene. The CDR3 length is 15 residues. Deletions cut 2 bases from V and 2 bases from J, with 13 bases between. CDR3 in DNA: TGTGCCAGCAGCGTCCGACAGGATTTCAACTATGGCTACACCTTC. Its translation: CASSVRQDFNYGYTF.

The chain combines TRBV5-5 with TRBJ2-7; a possible D gene is TRBD2 (5 bases). Per the germline V gene, CDR1 is SGHKS and CDR2 is YYEKEE (reference sequence). The V and J ends lost 5 bases and 6 bases respectively, with 18 bases between them. The CDR3 has 14 amino acids. CDR3 sequence (DNA): TGTGCCAGCAGTTTCATACGAGATCGGGGCGAGCAGTACTTC. It codes for CASSFIRDRGEQYF.

The chain recombines TRBV7-9 with TRBJ2-3; D might be TRBD1 (5 bases). The CDR3 has 15 residues. Germline CDR1 is SEHNR and CDR2 is FQNEAQ (reference sequence). Trimming took off 5 bases at V and 0 bases at J, with 12 bases between the two ends. The CDR3, as DNA: TGTGCCAGCAGCCCTAGGGGAAGTAGCACAGATACGCAGTATTTT. Its translation is CASSPRGSSTDTQYF.

The V and J genes are TRBV27 and TRBJ2-7, with 8 bases matching TRBD2. Germline CDR1 MNHEY, CDR2 SMNVEV (reference sequence). The CDR3 has 15 residues. Trimming at V came to 6 bases and at J to 2 bases, leaving 9 bases not matched to a gene. CDR3 coding DNA: TGTGCCAGCAGGAGCGGGGGCAGGATGACCTACGAGCAGTACTTC. Translating it yields CASRSGGRMTYEQYF.

This chain connects TRBV4-1 to TRBJ1-1; D remains unclear. The CDR3 loop spans 12 amino acids. The V end lost 1 base, the J end lost 9 bases, and 9 bases lay between the germline ends. The germline CDR1 and CDR2 sequences are MGHRA and YSYEKL. CDR3 in DNA: TGCGCCAGCAGCCAAGGGGCATCTAAAGCTTTCTTT. Protein sequence: CASSQGASKAFF.

The chain is built from TRBV7-8 and TRBJ2-2; the D gene is possibly TRBD2 (6 bases). This CDR3 contains 14 residues. CDR1 SGHVS and CDR2 FQNEAQ come from the germline V gene. The V end was cut by 4 bases, the J end by 6 bases, with 12 bases between. The chain's CDR3 is CASSSLGGSGELFF. The CDR3 DNA sequence: TGTGCCAGCAGCTCACTAGGAGGGTCCGGGGAGCTGTTTTTT.

The chain uses TRBV7-9 and TRBJ1-2; 7 bases are shared with TRBD1. Per the germline V gene, CDR1 is SEHNR and CDR2 is FQNEAQ (reference sequence). V shed 5 bases, J shed 1 base, and the junction held 7 bases outside the gene matches. The CDR3 totals 15 residues. The CDR3 loop reads CASSGGTESNYGYTF. The CDR3 nucleotides are TGTGCCAGCAGCGGAGGGACAGAGAGTAACTATGGCTACACCTTC. Using reference TRBV7-9 and TRBJ1-2 for the parts outside the CDR3, the full variable domain is DTGVSQNPRHKITKRGQNVTFRCDPISEHNRLYWYRQTLGQGPEFLTYFQNEAQLEKSRLLSDRFSAERPKGSFSTLEIQRTEQGDSAMYLCASSGGTESNYGYTFGSGTRLTVV.

The V gene is TRBV11-2, the J gene TRBJ1-1; the D gene is possibly TRBD1 (6 bases). The CDR3 contains 12 residues. Between the trimmed V and J ends, which lost 8 bases and 4 bases, there was a span of 11 bases. The V gene's germline CDR1 is SGHAT and CDR2 FQNNGV. In DNA, the CDR3 is TGTGCCAGCGCGAGGGGGGGCACTGAAGCTTTCTTT. Its protein product is CASARGGTEAFF.

This clone was observed once. The chain recombines TRBV18 with TRBJ2-5, with 9 bases fitting TRBD1. Germline V CDR1 and CDR2: KGHSH, LQKENI. The CDR3 is 17 amino acids. Losses at the gene ends were 3 bases for V and 5 bases for J; bases not matched to a gene: 13. This CDR3 reads CASSPPTGGRLGETQYF. The DNA of the CDR3 is TGTGCCAGCTCACCCCCGACAGGGGGAAGGCTAGGGGAGACCCAGTACTTC.

The chain joins TRBV6-5 to TRBJ1-5; the D gene is possibly TRBD1 (5 bases). CDR3 size: 13 residues. Trimming stripped 10 bases from V and 3 bases from J, with 13 bases between. Germline assignment: CDR1 MNHEY and CDR2 SVGAGI. CDR3 DNA sequence: TGTGCCACCACCCTAGGGGCCAATCAGCCCCAGCATTTT. Translated, it gives CATTLGANQPQHF.

This sequence joins TRBV29-1 and TRBJ2-3, with D possibly being TRBD1 (8 bases). The CDR3 covers 19 residues. Trimming removed 0 bases from V and 4 bases from J, with 26 bases in between. Germline V CDR1 and CDR2: SQVTM, ANQGSEA. This CDR3 reads CSVEDGRKEQGGMADTQYF. For the CDR3, the DNA is TGCAGCGTTGAAGACGGACGAAAAGAACAGGGGGGGATGGCAGATACGCAGTATTTT.

V and J are TRBV6-4 and TRBJ2-2; 7 bases agree with TRBD2. V shed 2 bases and J 4 bases; nucleotides not matched to a gene: 4. The CDR3 runs 15 residues. Germline V gene sequence: CDR1 MRHNA, CDR2 SNTAGT. The CDR3 DNA follows: TGTGCCAGCAGTGACAAAGGGGAGGGCACCGGGGAGCTGTTTTTT. Encoded protein: CASSDKGEGTGELFF.

This chain links TRBV25-1 with TRBJ2-5, with D maybe TRBD2 (6 bases). CDR1 MGHDK and CDR2 SYGVNS come from the germline V gene. The CDR3 has 16 residues. The ends were cut back, 7 bases at V and 6 bases at J, with 24 bases in the middle. The CDR3 DNA follows: TGTGCCAGCATATTGCCCCCGGGGAGGAGGAGGAAGACCCAGTACTTC. This codes for CASILPPGRRRKTQYF.